The TCR beta chain under discussion was sequenced for a study of technical replicates of blood from a few donors. Germline V gene sequence: CDR1 SGHTA, CDR2 FQGTGA. The CDR3 extends over 15 amino acids. J lost 8 bases, V lost 6 bases, and 10 bases had no gene match. Some clones are missing from TCRdb's copy, which holds only in-frame ones; the method was immunoSEQ multiplex PCR. The sample has about 80,000 clones, approximately 94% seen once; the top ten hold 0.38%. The chain uses TRBV7-3 and TRBJ2-1; 10 bases map to TRBD2. The sequence came from a human donor in good health. Sequencing input: T cells isolated from PBMCs. The CDR3 region is CASSRAGGPRDEQFF. The CDR3 coding sequence is TGTGCCAGCAGTAGAGCGGGAGGGCCTAGGGATGAGCAGTTCTTC.